Each of the 27 T cell receptor beta chains below was sequenced from the same sample in a study of cytomegalovirus exposure and HLA in healthy donors. Primers: 60 Vbeta forward and 13 Jbeta reverse. Sequencing used immunoSEQ multiplex PCR; TCRdb keeps in-frame clones, though not all of them. The sample has roughly 56,000 clones, around 75% seen once. The material sequenced was PBMCs. These receptors all come from a man over 45 in good health and CMV-seropositive.

The table lists this clone with a few counts. The V gene is TRBV9, the J gene TRBJ2-2, with a weak D call TRBD1 (6 bases). In germline, CDR1 is SGDLS, CDR2 YYNGEE. With 0 bases removed from V and 3 bases from J, the gap between germline ends came to 18 bases. The CDR3 covers 18 residues. The CDR3 nucleotides are TGTGCCAGCAGCGTAGTCGCCCAGGGGAGTGAATACACCGGGGAGCTGTTTTTT. Amino acids: CASSVVAQGSEYTGELFF.

V gene TRBV9 combines with J gene TRBJ2-1; TRBD2 is a possible D gene (6 bases). CDR3 length equals 15 residues. The germline V gene encodes CDR1 SGDLS and CDR2 YYNGEE. The V and J ends lost 0 bases and 4 bases respectively, with 11 bases between them. The CDR3 bases are TGTGCCAGCAGCGTAGCGGCTAGCGCATACAATGAGCAGTTCTTC. It yields the protein CASSVAASAYNEQFF.

This chain connects TRBV4-3 to TRBJ2-5; 8 bases map to TRBD2. Germline assignment: CDR1 LGHNA and CDR2 YSLEER. The CDR3 consists of 16 residues. The J segment lost 5 bases and the V segment lost 2 bases, leaving 10 bases of the junction unmatched. For the CDR3, the DNA is TGCGCCAGCAGCCAAACCTTAGCGGGGTGGGGGGAGACCCAGTACTTC. Its translation: CASSQTLAGWGETQYF.

The chain combines TRBV2 with TRBJ1-5; D gene uncertain. Germline V gives CDR1 SNHLY, CDR2 FYNNEI. This CDR3 has 14 amino acids. Deletions cut 5 bases from V and 0 bases from J, with 8 bases between. This chain's CDR3 is CASSPYYSNQPQHF. CDR3 sequence (DNA): TGTGCCAGCAGTCCCTATTATAGCAATCAGCCCCAGCATTTT.

Concerning this clone itself: This clone may be a read error of a much larger clone one base away. This chain connects TRBV29-1 to TRBJ2-5; 10 nucleotides agree with TRBD2. With 7 bases clipped from V and 2 bases from J, the junction kept 7 bases outside the gene matches. There are 14 residues in the CDR3. CDR1 is SQVTM and CDR2 is ANQGSEA in the germline V gene. The CDR3 region has the DNA TGCAGCGCTCGACTAGCGGGTAGGCAAGAGACCCAGTACTTC. Translation: CSARLAGRQETQYF. Supplemented by reference TRBV29-1 and TRBJ2-5, the full variable domain reads SAVISQKPSRDICQRGTSLTIQCQVDSQVTMMFWYRQQPGQSLTLIATANQGSEATYESGFVIDKFPISRPNLTFSTLTVSNMSPEDSSIYLCSARLAGRQETQYFGPGTRLLVL.

This chain connects TRBV28 to TRBJ1-2, with D possibly TRBD1 on 6 matching bases. V gave up 7 bases and J gave up 4 bases, with 10 bases separating them. Germline CDR1 is MDHEN and CDR2 is SYDVKM. This CDR3 comprises 12 residues. CDR3 region: CASNTGTYGYTF. As DNA, the CDR3 is TGTGCCAGCAACACAGGGACCTATGGCTACACCTTC.

In DNA, the CDR3 is TGTGCCAGCACTCACGGGGCTAACTATGGCTACACCTTC. Amino acids: CASTHGANYGYTF. The gene calls are TRBV6-6 and TRBJ1-2; no clear D. This CDR3 region has 13 residues. Trimming stripped 7 bases from V and 0 bases from J, with 9 bases between. CDR1 is MNHNY and CDR2 is SVGAGI in the germline V gene (reference sequence).

The chain couples TRBV4-3 to TRBJ2-5; tentatively, D is TRBD2 (5 bases). Between the trimmed V and J ends, which lost 4 bases and 4 bases, there was a span of 16 bases. Germline V gene data show CDR1 as LGHNA and CDR2 as YSLEER. The length of the CDR3 is 15 residues. CDR3 DNA: TGCGCCAGCAGCCTCTCCATCCTAGAGGGAGAGACCCAGTACTTC. Protein sequence: CASSLSILEGETQYF.

J is TRBJ1-2 and V is TRBV6-1; possible D gene TRBD1, 5 bases. In germline, CDR1 is MNHNS, CDR2 SASEGT. The CDR3 length is 14 residues. V was trimmed by 8 bases and J by 8 bases, leaving 21 bases between them. The CDR3 DNA reads as TGTGCCAGCCACAAGCGGGGACCACAGGCCGGCTACACCTTC. Amino acid sequence: CASHKRGPQAGYTF.

V is TRBV7-9 and J is TRBJ2-5, with D possibly matching TRBD2 (5 bases). Per germline, CDR1 SEHNR and CDR2 FQNEAQ (reference sequence). V dropped 3 bases and J dropped 1 base, with 18 bases sitting between them. The CDR3 is 17 amino acids. CDR3: CASSFTLGVQFQETQYF. CDR3 nucleotide sequence: TGTGCCAGCAGCTTTACTCTCGGGGTTCAATTCCAAGAGACCCAGTACTTC.

On this clone: This same CDR3 is encoded by further DNA sequences in the sample. The V gene is TRBV7-3, the J gene TRBJ2-2; TRBD2 matches at 8 bases. The CDR3 is made up of 19 amino acids. Germline V gene sequence: CDR1 SGHTA, CDR2 FQGTGA. V gave up 5 bases and J gave up 7 bases; unmatched junction bases: 21. CDR3 in amino acids: CASSPKAGGEASRFGELFF. CDR3 sequence (DNA): TGTGCCAGCAGCCCGAAAGCCGGGGGGGAGGCTAGCCGCTTCGGGGAGCTGTTTTTT. Drawing the rest from reference TRBV7-3 and TRBJ2-2, the complete variable domain is GAGVSQTPSNKVTEKGKYVELRCDPISGHTALYWYRQSLGQGPEFLIYFQGTGAADDSGLPNDRFFAVRPEGSVSTLKIQRTERGDSAVYLCASSPKAGGEASRFGELFFGEGSRLTVL.

Concerning this clone itself: At one end, the junction sequence differs from germline, possibly due to a read error. The V call is TRBV5-1, the J call TRBJ1-2; TRBD1 might be the D (6 bases). This CDR3 is 17 amino acids long. CDR1 and CDR2 from the germline V gene are SGHRS and YFSETQ. The CDR3 DNA reads as TGCGCCAGCACTCCGATCCAGGGAGGGGGAACTAACTATGGCTCCAACTTC. This gives the protein CASTPIQGGGTNYGSNF.

The chain employs TRBV5-1 and TRBJ2-7; 12 bases agree with TRBD2. The V segment lost 3 bases and the J segment 0 bases; nucleotides outside the gene matches: 4. The CDR3 covers 16 residues. Germline-derived CDR1 and CDR2 are SGHRS and YFSETQ. For the CDR3, the DNA is TGCGCCAGCAGCTCGACTAGCGGGGGATTCTCCTACGAGCAGTACTTC. Residues: CASSSTSGGFSYEQYF.

The V and J genes are TRBV5-1 and TRBJ2-5; a weak D match, TRBD1 (6 bases). Trimming took 0 bases from V and 1 from J, leaving 10 bases between them. This CDR3 has 15 residues. CDR1 is SGHRS, CDR2 YFSETQ, per germline. The CDR3 sequence is CASSLEGGIQETQYF. In DNA form, the CDR3 reads TGCGCCAGCAGCTTGGAAGGGGGAATCCAAGAGACCCAGTACTTC. Variable domain in full (rest from reference TRBV5-1 and TRBJ2-5): KAGVTQTPRYLIKTRGQQVTLSCSPISGHRSVSWYQQTPGQGLQFLFEYFSETQRNKGNFPGRFSGRQFSNSRSEMNVSTLELGDSALYLCASSLEGGIQETQYFGPGTRLLVL.

This clone has a handful of counts. The junction shows a germline mismatch at one end, possibly a read error. The V and J genes are TRBV15 and TRBJ2-3; TRBD2 aligns across 13 bases. The CDR3 has 20 amino acids. The germline V gene has CDR1 LNHNV and CDR2 YYDKDF (reference sequence). The CDR3 DNA sequence: TGTGCCACCAGCAGACACAAGGGACTAGCGGGGACCCCTAGCACAGATACGCAGTACTTT. Protein: CATSRHKGLAGTPSTDTQYF.

The table lists this clone with a count of one. V is TRBV7-8 and J is TRBJ2-1, with 8 bases matching TRBD1. The CDR3 contains 14 residues. V lost 5 bases, J lost 4 bases, and 4 bases stayed unmatched. Germline CDR1 and CDR2: SGHVS and FQNEAQ. CDR3 sequence: CASSLTGEYNEQFF. The CDR3 bases are TGTGCCAGCAGCCTGACAGGGGAATACAATGAGCAGTTCTTC. The full variable domain, rest sourced from reference TRBV7-8 and TRBJ2-1, is GAGVSQSPRYKVAKRGQDVALRCDPISGHVSLFWYQQALGQGPEFLTYFQNEAQLDKSGLPSDRFFAERPEGSVSTLKIQRTQQEDSAVYLCASSLTGEYNEQFFGPGTRLTVL.

The chain links TRBV5-6 to TRBJ2-2; 9 bases are shared with TRBD1. The V gene's germline CDR1 is SGHDT and CDR2 YYEEEE. J gave up 4 bases and V 3 bases, and 4 bases lay outside the gene matches. The CDR3 runs to 15 residues. Here the CDR3 DNA reads TGTGCCAGCAGCTCTGACAGGGGGAGCACCGGGGAGCTGTTTTTT. Protein sequence: CASSSDRGSTGELFF.

Comments on this clone: Sequence at one end of the junction differs from germline and may be a read error. The rearrangement links TRBV30 to TRBJ2-5; no clear D. The length of the CDR3 is 12 residues. Per the germline V gene, CDR1 is GTSNPN and CDR2 is SVGIG (reference sequence). As DNA, the CDR3 is TGTGCCTGGAGACCTTTACAGAAGACCCGGTACTTC. This encodes CAWRPLQKTRYF.

The genes are TRBV6-1 and TRBJ2-1; 12 nucleotides line up with TRBD2. V dropped 5 bases and J dropped 7; count of bases not matched to a gene: 6. The CDR3 sequence is 15 residues long. From germline, CDR1 is MNHNS and CDR2 SASEGT. This CDR3 is CASSSLAGGWNEQFF. CDR3 sequence (DNA): TGTGCCAGCAGTTCCCTAGCGGGGGGGTGGAATGAGCAGTTCTTC.

The chain has TRBV19 and TRBJ1-2; D call uncertain. The CDR3 length is 14 residues. Deletions cut 5 bases from V and 2 bases from J, with 12 bases between. Germline-derived CDR1 and CDR2 are LNHDA and SQIVND (reference sequence). CDR3 amino acids: CASSQTSGNYGYTF. The CDR3 region has the DNA TGTGCCAGTAGTCAAACTTCGGGAAACTATGGCTACACCTTC.

V is TRBV5-5 and J is TRBJ2-7, with D tentatively TRBD1 (5 bases). V was clipped by 0 bases and J by 2 bases, with 9 bases between them. Germline V gene data show CDR1 as SGHKS and CDR2 as YYEKEE (reference sequence). The CDR3 extends over 14 amino acids. CDR3 bases: TGTGCCAGCAGCTTGGTCCAGGGAACCTACGAGCAGTACTTC. This encodes CASSLVQGTYEQYF.

The sample holds one count of this clone. The gene calls are TRBV5-1 and TRBJ2-1; tentative D call: TRBD2 (6 bases). The germline gives CDR1 SGHRS, CDR2 YFSETQ. The CDR3 runs to 14 residues. The V and J ends lost 0 bases and 10 bases respectively, with 14 bases between them. The CDR3 nucleotides are TGCGCCAGCAGCTTGGACCCCTCGGCGGGAGAGCAGTTCTTC. It is translated as CASSLDPSAGEQFF. The whole variable domain, filled in from reference TRBV5-1 and TRBJ2-1, reads KAGVTQTPRYLIKTRGQQVTLSCSPISGHRSVSWYQQTPGQGLQFLFEYFSETQRNKGNFPGRFSGRQFSNSRSEMNVSTLELGDSALYLCASSLDPSAGEQFFGPGTRLTVL.

About this clone: At one end the junction does not follow the germline gene, possibly because of a read error. This chain joins TRBV7-9 and TRBJ1-2; 7 bases align to TRBD1. This CDR3 is 14 amino acids long. CDR1 SEHNR and CDR2 FQNEAQ come from the germline V gene (reference sequence). The CDR3 nucleotides are TGTTCCAGCAGCGGAACGGGACAGTACTATGGCTACACCTTC. Translation gives CSSSGTGQYYGYTF.

Comment on this clone: The junction and the germline gene differ at one end; a read error may be behind it. The chain links TRBV5-1 to TRBJ2-2; TRBD2 matches at 12 bases. This CDR3 has 16 residues. The germline gives CDR1 SGHRS, CDR2 YFSETQ. The CDR3 loop reads CASSVGLAGTTGKLFF. The CDR3 coding sequence is TGCGCCAGCAGCGTTGGACTAGCGGGGACCACCGGGAAGCTGTTTTTT.

This clone was seen just once. The genes are TRBV18 and TRBJ2-7; D may be TRBD1 (6 bases). The CDR3 is 15 residues long. The V gene's germline CDR1 is KGHSH and CDR2 LQKENI. The ends were cut back, 4 bases at V and 1 base at J, with 14 bases in the middle. The CDR3 spells CASSQQGGISYEQYF. CDR3 in DNA: TGTGCCAGCTCACAACAAGGGGGTATTTCCTACGAGCAGTACTTC.

The rearrangement uses TRBV5-1 and TRBJ1-1; maybe TRBD1 (6 bases). Trimming stripped 4 bases from V and 2 bases from J, with 9 bases between. Germline V CDR1 and CDR2: SGHRS, YFSETQ. The CDR3 runs 13 residues. The CDR3 region has the DNA TGCGCCAGCAGCCACAGGGAAAACACTGAAGCTTTCTTT. As protein: CASSHRENTEAFF.

The chain joins TRBV30 to TRBJ1-1; tentative D call: TRBD1 (5 bases). The CDR3 loop spans 13 amino acids. Looked up from germline, CDR1 is GTSNPN and CDR2 is SVGIG (reference sequence). The V end was cut by 0 bases, the J end by 1 base, with 6 bases between. The CDR3 DNA reads as TGTGCCTGGAGTGTACAGGAGAACACTGAAGCTTTCTTT. This sequence encodes CAWSVQENTEAFF.